This TCR beta chain emerged from a study of T cells in Graves' hyperthyroidism and ophthalmopathy. The study's findings and limits: Ophthalmopathy could be told apart from stable hyperthyroidism with a 13 V-J model.

Amplified regions were TCR beta CDR3 sequences from RNA transcripts. During a first-round RT-PCR of the TCR CDR3, the HTBI primer set was used. One entry per CDR3 protein, called by TCRdb with MiXCR from the multiplex PCR reads. The sample records hundreds of thousands of distinct CDR3 sequences, approximately 15% being singletons. This clonotype was detected ten times or more. Its antigen is not known. CDR1 and CDR2 (germline): KGHSH, LQKENI. This CDR3 has 14 residues. With 3 bases removed from V and 4 bases from J, the gap between germline ends came to 11 bases. Lactation, pregnancy, other autoimmune disease or uncontrolled infection led to exclusion of patients. Fresh peripheral blood, 10 ml, was the source of the PBMCs.

Source material: blood. The rearrangement joins TRBV18 to TRBJ2-3; no reliable D call. The receptor was isolated from a woman aged 30 to 39 with Graves' hyperthyroidism that later progressed to Graves' ophthalmopathy. The CDR3 DNA follows: TGTGCCAGCTCACCGAAGGAACCTGCAGATACGCAGTATTTT. Its translation is CASSPKEPADTQYF.